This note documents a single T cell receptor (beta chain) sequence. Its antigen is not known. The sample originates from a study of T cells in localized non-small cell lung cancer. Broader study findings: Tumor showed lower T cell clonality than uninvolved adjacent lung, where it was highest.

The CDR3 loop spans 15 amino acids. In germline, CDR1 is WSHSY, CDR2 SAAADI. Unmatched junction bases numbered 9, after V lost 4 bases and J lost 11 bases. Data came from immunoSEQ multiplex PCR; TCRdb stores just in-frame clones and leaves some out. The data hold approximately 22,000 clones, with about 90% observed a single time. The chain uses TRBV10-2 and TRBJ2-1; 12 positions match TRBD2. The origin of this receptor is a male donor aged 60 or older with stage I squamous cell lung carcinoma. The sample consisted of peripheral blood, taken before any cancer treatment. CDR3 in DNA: TGCGCCAGCAGTGGACATCAGACTAGCGGGGGTCAGCAGTTCTTC. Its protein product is CASSGHQTSGGQQFF.